The source of this TCR beta chain is a study of blood T cells in healthy people across ages. The study's findings and limits: Both higher diversity and more naive CD4+ cells marked long-lived donors when set against aged donors.

The study drew donors from healthy Caucasian individuals in Russia aged roughly 6 to 90. This clonotype has a handful of counts. The antigen is not known. The junction had 8 bases not matched to a gene; V was cut back by 5 bases and J by 3 bases. Germline-derived CDR1 and CDR2 are MNHEY and SMNVEV (reference sequence). The CDR3 runs to 16 residues. Sample-barcoded 5' priming and a J-beta primer mix drove a second PCR of roughly 6 to 12 cycles. TCRdb recomputed calls from the 5' RACE reads with MiXCR, one row per CDR3 protein. The sample holds about 1,600,000 distinct CDR3 sequences, approximately 38% seen once.

The receptor was derived from a woman under 30 in good health. Sequences were obtained from blood. V usage is TRBV27 and J usage is TRBJ2-3, with 10 bases lining up with TRBD2. The CDR3 region has the DNA TGTGCCAGCAGTGCTCTAGCGGGAGTGAGGACAGATACGCAGTATTTT. Translated, it gives CASSALAGVRTDTQYF.